These T cell receptor beta chains were read from a single sample in a study of T cells in Graves' hyperthyroidism and ophthalmopathy. From the multiplex PCR reads, TCRdb called clonotypes with MiXCR, one entry per CDR3 protein. The data show about 840,000 distinct CDR3 sequences, with 35% to 40% seen just once and 7% to 10% held by the top ten. The specimen was blood. These receptors all come from a man aged 18-30 years with Graves' hyperthyroidism. CDR3s include the opening cysteine and the closing phenylalanine or tryptophan. A D gene is named only where the DNA matches it firmly. The size entry is marked missing in some rows and otherwise reads once, few, many or a size class.

j_gene	d_gene	v_gene	abundance	CDR3nt	CDR3aa
TRBJ1-3	TRBD1	TRBV20-1	once	TGCAGTGCCAGGACAGGGTTGGGGGACACCATATATTTT	CSARTGLGDTIYF
TRBJ2-2	TRBD2	TRBV20-1	.	TGCAGTGCTAGAACTAGCGGGAGTGGAAGCACCGGGGAGCTGTTTTTT	CSARTSGSGSTGELFF
TRBJ1-4	.	TRBV4-1	few	TGCGCCAGCAGCCGCAGACCGACTAATGAAAAACTGTTTTTT	CASSRRPTNEKLFF
TRBJ2-5	.	TRBV6-1	.	TGTGCCAGCAGTATTCAGGACGGAGAGACCCAGTACTTC	CASSIQDGETQYF
TRBJ2-7	TRBD1	TRBV19	.	TGTGCCAGTAGTATCAGGGACAGGGCTTCCTACGAGCAGTACTTC	CASSIRDRASYEQYF
TRBJ2-7	.	TRBV9	few	TGTGCCAGCAGCGTAGGTACGGGTACCGAGCAGTACTTC	CASSVGTGTEQYF
TRBJ1-5	.	TRBV5-1	.	TGCGCCAGCAGCGGCGGGTTGGGCAATGAGCCCCAGCATTTT	CASSGGLGNEPQHF
TRBJ2-7	.	TRBV24-1	many	TGTGCCACCAGTGACGAGGGGAGCGGCGAGCAGTACTTC	CATSDEGSGEQYF
TRBJ1-1	.	TRBV20-1	.	TGCAGTGCTCTAAATAGTACGAACACTGAAGCTTTCTTT	CSALNSTNTEAFF
TRBJ1-1	.	TRBV20-1	many	TGCAGTGCTAGTTCCACCACCGAGTCGAACACTGAAGCTTTCTTT	CSASSTTESNTEAFF
TRBJ1-5	.	TRBV29-1	many	TGCAGCGTTCGGGACGGTACCAATCAGCCCCAGCATTTT	CSVRDGTNQPQHF